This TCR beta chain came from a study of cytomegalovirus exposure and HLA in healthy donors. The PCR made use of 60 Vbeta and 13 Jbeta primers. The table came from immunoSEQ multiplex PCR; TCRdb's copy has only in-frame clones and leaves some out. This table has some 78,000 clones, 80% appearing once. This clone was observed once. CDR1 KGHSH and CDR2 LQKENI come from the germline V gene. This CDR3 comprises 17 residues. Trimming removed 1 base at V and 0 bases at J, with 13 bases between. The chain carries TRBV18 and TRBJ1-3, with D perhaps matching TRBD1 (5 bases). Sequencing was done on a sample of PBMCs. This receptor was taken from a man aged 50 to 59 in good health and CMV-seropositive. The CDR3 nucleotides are TGTGCCAGCTCACCACGGCAGGGAAGGGACTCTGGAAACACCATATATTTT. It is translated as CASSPRQGRDSGNTIYF.